Listed here is a single TCR beta chain. Its antigen is not yet known. No per-base quality is available; no much larger clone lies one base away. This CDR3 is also generated by other DNA sequences in the sample. The source of the sample is a study of blood T cell repertoires in COVID-19 (dated by TCRdb to about 2020). A note on the overall study: Samples covering the acute and convalescent phases of COVID-19 were provided by collaborators in the United States, Italy and Spain. The material from the prospective study consisted of cDNA or gDNA derived from T cells, B-cell-depleted T cells, or PBMCs. Subjects who had been exposed to COVID-19, were actively infected with it, or had recovered from it provided the deeply sampled blood TCRbeta repertoires that made up the dataset. The repertoires were made available in a free public database intended to serve as a resource for research on the immune response to SARS-CoV-2. Samples came from the ongoing ImmuneRACE study (first 160 participants) plus 1,254 subjects from 6 global collaborators. A de-identified subject ID, COVID-19 status, age in years and sex were almost always included in the sample metadata. Where available, HLA class I and class II types were obtained from metadata supplied by the sample provider rather than from assay-based typing.

Enrolling through a virtual design, the prospective study's participants ranged in age from roughly 18 to 89 years and lived across around 25 United States geographic areas. In the prospective study, participants were assigned to cohorts based on the clinical history participants reported in a screening survey and a study questionnaire. ImmuneRACE Cohort 3 recovered participants were defined by two consecutive negative NP/OP PCR tests, healthcare professional clearance, or symptom resolution. Mobile phlebotomists in the prospective study collected whole blood, serum and a nasopharyngeal or oropharyngeal swab from every participant. Over a roughly 2-month period, participants in the prospective study had the option of providing additional blood draws and questionnaires. Before DNA extraction, blood samples from the prospective study were shipped at room temperature or frozen. General study outcomes and caveats: How much clinical and demographic metadata was included differed by source and by participant, and the metadata was provided uncurated.

The CDR1 and CDR2 encoded by the germline V gene are KGHSH and LQKENI. Here V drops 3 bases and J drops 1 base, and the junction holds 1 base not matched to any gene. The CDR3 has 15 amino acids, counting the end cysteine and phenylalanine. Only CDR3 DNA remains: 45 bases, in frame from the first base. The immunoSEQ Assay, a bias-controlled multiplex PCR, was used to amplify TCRbeta CDR3 regions from genomic DNA. On the study's bioinformatics: Within the assay, amplification of reference gene primers was used to estimate how many nucleated cells each sample contained. Sequence reads were collapsed and filtered to measure the absolute abundance of every unique TCRbeta CDR3 rearrangement. For each sample, productive Simpson clonality was calculated as the square root of Simpson's diversity index across productive rearrangements. TCRdb limited this immuneACCESS table to in-frame rearrangements with V and J called. A share of clones is missing; checked studies link under half to unresolved V genes, and the rest is unexplained. That table furnishes V, J and clone size, whereas the DNA furnished D and trimming. For this sample the table gives around 360,000 clones, of which about 90% were detected only once. The ten biggest clones cover approximately 3.1% of the sample.

This clonotype was sampled from a woman in her twenties or thirties who had recovered from COVID-19. The chain joins TRBV18 to TRBJ2-1, with 9 bases aligning to TRBD1. Material: PBMCs or T cells enriched from blood (not recorded which). The DNA sequence is as follows: TGTGCCAGCTCACCGGGACAGGGATCCTACAATGAGCAGTTCTTC. This codes for CASSPGQGSYNEQFF.